Below, 11 T cell receptor beta chains from the same sample are listed, as sequenced in a study of shared clonotypes between healthy human individuals. Assay used: immunoSEQ multiplex PCR; TCRdb lists only in-frame clones, some missing. This sample yields 600,000 to 750,000 clones, of which about 90% are seen a single time; 30% to 40% belongs to the top ten. Material for sequencing was memory CD8+ T cells from PBMCs. Subset indicated: CD45RO+ cells pooled with CCR7-negative TemRA cells. These receptors came from a man younger than 30 in good health. Some clones in this sample may be carry-over from other donors' samples.

The chain combines TRBV19 with TRBJ2-3; TRBD1 aligns across 9 bases. CDR1 and CDR2 from the germline V gene are LNHDA and SQIVND (reference sequence). The V gene end was trimmed by 5 bases and the J gene end by 8 bases; junction bases not matched to a gene: 11. The CDR3 has 15 residues. CDR3 loop: CASSPHHGQGSTQYF. For the CDR3, the DNA is TGTGCCAGTAGTCCTCACCACGGACAGGGGAGTACGCAGTATTTT.

The chain is built from TRBV15 and TRBJ1-1; D unclear. Per germline, CDR1 LNHNV and CDR2 YYDKDF (reference sequence). This CDR3 is 15 amino acids long. V lost 0 bases to trimming and J lost 2 bases, with 10 bases between them. Here the CDR3 reads CATSRDRELNTEAFF. For the CDR3, the DNA is TGTGCCACCAGCAGAGACAGAGAGTTAAACACTGAAGCTTTCTTT.

Remarks on this clone: Other nucleotide sequences in the sample specify the same CDR3. The V gene is TRBV27, the J gene TRBJ1-5, with D possibly TRBD1 on 5 matching bases. V gave up 2 bases and J gave up 3 bases, with 8 bases separating them. Germline V gene sequence: CDR1 MNHEY, CDR2 SMNVEV (reference sequence). The CDR3 loop spans 14 amino acids. CDR3 protein: CASSLQGPNQPQHF. CDR3 DNA: TGTGCCAGCAGTTTACAGGGCCCCAATCAGCCCCAGCATTTT.

The DNA for the CDR3 is TGTGCCATCAGTGACATCCAAGAGACCCAGTACTTC. Amino acid sequence: CAISDIQETQYF. V gene TRBV10-3 combines with J gene TRBJ2-5; D gene unclear. This CDR3 has 12 amino acids. Trimming took off 3 bases at V and 1 base at J, with 3 bases between the two ends. In germline, CDR1 is ENHRY, CDR2 SYGVKD.

The genes are TRBV6-1 and TRBJ2-5; TRBD2 agrees at 10 bases. CDR1 MNHNS and CDR2 SASEGT come from the germline V gene. This CDR3 spans 14 amino acids. The V segment lost 8 bases and the J segment 7 bases; nucleotides outside the gene matches: 10. The CDR3 DNA follows: TGTGCCAGCCCAGGACTAGCGGATGTGGGGACCCAGTACTTC. Amino acid sequence: CASPGLADVGTQYF.

The chain links TRBV29-1 to TRBJ2-2; D could derive from TRBD1 or TRBD2 (5 bases each). CDR1 and CDR2 from the germline V gene are SQVTM and ANQGSEA. The V and J ends lost 1 base and 4 bases respectively, with 7 bases between them. The CDR3 runs to 13 residues. Here the CDR3 DNA reads TGCAGCGTTGAAGCTGGGGGCACCGGGGAGCTGTTTTTT. Its protein product is CSVEAGGTGELFF.

This clone was recorded only once. The DNA for the CDR3 is TGTGCCAGCAGCACCCGACAGGGATGGTTTACTGAAGCTTTCTTT. Protein product: CASSTRQGWFTEAFF. The rearrangement joins TRBV7-8 to TRBJ1-1, with 7 nucleotides matching TRBD1. The CDR3 loop spans 15 amino acids. The trim removed 5 bases at V and 5 bases at J, leaving 11 bases unmatched. Germline V gene sequence: CDR1 SGHVS, CDR2 FQNEAQ.

The chain's CDR3 is CASAGTGGFGANVLTF. CDR3 in DNA: TGTGCCAGCGCCGGGACAGGGGGCTTTGGGGCCAACGTCCTGACTTTC. The chain recombines TRBV9 with TRBJ2-6; 12 bases line up with TRBD1. This CDR3 is built from 16 residues. With 7 bases clipped from V and 3 bases from J, the junction kept 5 bases outside the gene matches. Germline CDR1 and CDR2: SGDLS and YYNGEE.

This chain connects TRBV27 to TRBJ1-2; the match to TRBD1 covers 7 bases. Germline CDR1 reads MNHEY; CDR2 reads SMNVEV (reference sequence). J lost 5 bases, V lost 5 bases, and 11 bases had no gene match. The CDR3 has 15 residues. The CDR3 spells CASSQTGSVWYGYTF. The CDR3 DNA is TGTGCCAGCAGTCAGACAGGGTCGGTCTGGTATGGCTACACCTTC.

Details on this clone: A clone one base away is much larger, so this may be a read error. The chain carries TRBV6-6 and TRBJ2-7, with 8 positions matching TRBD2. Germline values: CDR1 MNHNY, CDR2 SVGAGI (reference sequence). The CDR3 consists of 14 residues. The V and J ends lost 3 bases and 3 bases, in that order; junction bases with no gene match: 4. The CDR3 is CASSYRREVYEQYF. CDR3 DNA: TGTGCCAGCAGTTATCGGCGGGAGGTCTACGAGCAGTACTTC.

The chain carries TRBV4-3 and TRBJ2-1, with 7 nucleotides matching TRBD1. The length of the CDR3 is 16 residues. V shed 3 bases and J 1 base; nucleotides not matched to a gene: 6. Germline assignment: CDR1 LGHNA and CDR2 YSLEER. The CDR3 DNA follows: TGCGCCAGCAGCCAGAATGACAGGGTTTCCTACAATGAGCAGTTCTTC. This translates into CASSQNDRVSYNEQFF.